The 28 T cell receptor beta chains below all came from one sample that was sequenced in a study of cytomegalovirus exposure and HLA in healthy donors. Researchers ran the PCR with 60 Vbeta and 13 Jbeta primers. Only in-frame clones appear in the TCRdb table, and some are missing; sequencing was by immunoSEQ multiplex PCR. The data show over 55,000 clones, with around 83% seen just once and around 1.7% held by the top ten. Sequenced material: PBMCs. The receptors were gathered from a man aged 35-49 years in good health and CMV-seronegative.

As to this clone: Other DNA sequences within the sample encode an identical CDR3. The chain combines TRBV27 with TRBJ1-2; a weak D match, TRBD1 (5 bases). This CDR3 is built from 13 residues. Looked up from germline, CDR1 is MNHEY and CDR2 is SMNVEV (reference sequence). Trimming removed 5 bases at V and 1 base at J, with 8 bases between. Written as DNA, the CDR3 is TGTGCCAGCAGTCTCCAGGGTAACTATGGCTACACCTTC. Translation gives CASSLQGNYGYTF.

The genes are TRBV6-6 and TRBJ2-5; 8 bases match TRBD2. Germline CDR1 and CDR2: MNHNY and SVGAGI (reference sequence). CDR3 length: 14 residues. V was clipped by 5 bases and J by 2 bases; unmatched bases: 4. CDR3 sequence reads: CASSRPGGQETQYF. In DNA form, the CDR3 reads TGTGCCAGCAGTCGTCCGGGAGGGCAAGAGACCCAGTACTTC.

This chain links TRBV7-2 with TRBJ1-5; possibly TRBD1 for D (5 bases). The CDR3 runs to 15 residues. Germline CDR1 is SGHTA and CDR2 is FQGNSA. V lost 4 bases and J 6 bases, leaving 16 bases between the germline ends. CDR3 DNA sequence: TGTGCCAGCAGCTCCCTCGCAGGGATAGGTCAGCCCCAGCATTTT. As protein: CASSSLAGIGQPQHF.

J is TRBJ2-3 and V is TRBV4-2, with 8 bases aligning to TRBD1. V lost 7 bases and J lost 4; bases outside the gene matches: 7. CDR1 LGHNA and CDR2 YNFKEQ come from the germline V gene. The CDR3 has 14 amino acids. The chain's CDR3 is CASTTGTGADTQYF. The DNA for the CDR3 is TGTGCCAGCACCACCGGGACAGGAGCAGATACGCAGTATTTT.

This clone was seen once. J is TRBJ1-2 and V is TRBV15; D not certain. The CDR3 totals 13 residues. V was trimmed by 3 bases and J by 6 bases, leaving 11 bases between them. Per germline, CDR1 LNHNV and CDR2 YYDKDF (reference sequence). CDR3 DNA sequence: TGTGCCACCAGCAGGCCCATTGCGGATGGCTACACCTTC. This gives the protein CATSRPIADGYTF.

The V gene is TRBV5-6, the J gene TRBJ2-1; no clear D. The CDR3 consists of 14 residues. Germline V gene sequence: CDR1 SGHDT, CDR2 YYEEEE. The germline V and J ends were trimmed by 0 bases and 3 bases, with 7 bases remaining between them. Written as DNA, the CDR3 is TGTGCCAGCAGCTTGGAGCAGGTCTACAATGAGCAGTTCTTC. This encodes CASSLEQVYNEQFF. Variable domain in full (rest from reference TRBV5-6 and TRBJ2-1): DAGVTQSPTHLIKTRGQQVTLRCSPKSGHDTVSWYQQALGQGPQFIFQYYEEEERQRGNFPDRFSGHQFPNYSSELNVNALLLGDSALYLCASSLEQVYNEQFFGPGTRLTVL.

This clone was seen a few times. The DNA for the CDR3 is TGTGCCAGCAGCCAAGCTATGCCTGGGGGGGGGACTGAAGCTTTCTTT. Translation: CASSQAMPGGGTEAFF. J is TRBJ1-1 and V is TRBV4-2; D perhaps matches TRBD1 (5 bases). Germline V CDR1 and CDR2: LGHNA, YNFKEQ. CDR3 length: 16 residues. Trimming removed 1 base from V and 5 bases from J, with 17 bases in between.

V gene TRBV7-9 combines with J gene TRBJ2-7, with D possibly TRBD2 on 5 matching bases. CDR1 and CDR2 (germline): SEHNR, FQNEAQ (reference sequence). Trimming shortened V by 5 bases and J by 2 bases, and 16 bases separated the two germline ends. The CDR3 has 15 residues. The CDR3 here is CASSQDSIPPYEQYF. The CDR3 DNA sequence: TGTGCCAGCAGCCAGGACTCCATCCCCCCCTACGAGCAGTACTTC.

The CDR3 spells CASSSADGGGSPLHF. The CDR3 region has the DNA TGTGCCAGCAGCTCCGCCGACGGGGGAGGGTCACCCCTCCACTTT. The chain combines TRBV7-6 with TRBJ1-6; D might be TRBD1 (5 bases). The CDR3 totals 15 residues. Germline V gene lookup returns CDR1 SGHVS and CDR2 FNYEAQ. Trimming shortened V by 4 bases and J by 10 bases, and 17 bases separated the two germline ends. Variable domain in full (rest from reference TRBV7-6 and TRBJ1-6): GAGVSQSPRYKVTKRGQDVALRCDPISGHVSLYWYRQALGQGPEFLTYFNYEAQQDKSGLPNDRFSAERPEGSISTLTIQRTEQRDSAMYRCASSSADGGGSPLHFGNGTRLTVT.

The V gene is TRBV28, the J gene TRBJ1-2; 9 nucleotides match TRBD1. Germline V gives CDR1 MDHEN, CDR2 SYDVKM. The CDR3 sequence is 15 residues long. V shed 4 bases and J 7 bases; nucleotides not matched to a gene: 10. DNA for the CDR3: TGTGCCAGCAGTTCGGGACAGGGCCCTCTTCTTGGCTACACCTTC. Its translation is CASSSGQGPLLGYTF.

The V gene is TRBV19, the J gene TRBJ1-3, with D possibly TRBD1 on 6 matching bases. CDR1 is LNHDA, CDR2 SQIVND, per germline (reference sequence). The V end lost 5 bases, the J end lost 5 bases, and 16 bases lay between the germline ends. The CDR3 is 15 residues long. This CDR3 reads CASSFHRESRNTIYF. As DNA, the CDR3 is TGTGCCAGTAGTTTCCACAGGGAGTCGAGAAACACCATATATTTT. The full variable domain, rest sourced from reference TRBV19 and TRBJ1-3, is DGGITQSPKYLFRKEGQNVTLSCEQNLNHDAMYWYRQDPGQGLRLIYYSQIVNDFQKGDIAEGYSVSREKKESFPLTVTSAQKNPTAFYLCASSFHRESRNTIYFGEGSWLTVV.

V gene TRBV27 combines with J gene TRBJ2-6; the match to TRBD1 covers 7 bases. The CDR3 extends over 16 amino acids. Trimming removed 5 bases from V and 4 bases from J; junction bases left unmatched: 8. CDR1 and CDR2 from the germline V gene are MNHEY and SMNVEV (reference sequence). CDR3: CASSMTGFSGANVLTF. The CDR3 nucleotides are TGTGCCAGCAGTATGACAGGGTTCTCCGGGGCCAACGTCCTGACTTTC.

This clone was detected a few times. J is TRBJ1-1 and V is TRBV6-5; tentative D call: TRBD1 (5 bases). The CDR3 sequence is 15 residues long. Deletions cut 2 bases from V and 7 bases from J, with 17 bases between. In germline, CDR1 is MNHEY, CDR2 SVGAGI. The DNA for the CDR3 is TGTGCCAGCAGTTACGAACGGACAAGGGCGAGTGAAGCTTTCTTT. This translates into CASSYERTRASEAFF.

The chain recombines TRBV28 with TRBJ1-2; TRBD1 aligns across 7 bases. Germline CDR1 is MDHEN and CDR2 is SYDVKM. Trimming removed 2 bases from V and 7 bases from J; junction bases left unmatched: 28. This CDR3 is built from 21 residues. CDR3 coding DNA: TGTGCCAGCAGTTTAGAGGGCCTCTCCGCGGACGACCCGACAGGGCACCGTGGCTACACCTTC. It translates to CASSLEGLSADDPTGHRGYTF.

The V call is TRBV27, the J call TRBJ2-5; D unclear. The germline V gene encodes CDR1 MNHEY and CDR2 SMNVEV (reference sequence). The CDR3 consists of 14 residues. V gave up 6 bases and J gave up 5 bases, with 16 bases separating them. The CDR3, as DNA: TGTGCCAGCAGCCCAGGAACACGTGGCGAGACCCAGTACTTC. It translates to CASSPGTRGETQYF.

The J gene is TRBJ2-7, the V gene TRBV7-9, with TRBD1 matching over 12 bases. V lost 1 base and J lost 9; bases outside the gene matches: 13. Per the germline V gene, CDR1 is SEHNR and CDR2 is FQNEAQ (reference sequence). The CDR3 extends over 17 amino acids. The CDR3 coding sequence is TGTGCCAGCAGCTTAGTAGGGCTTATCGGGACAGGGGGCTGGCAGTACTTC. It yields the protein CASSLVGLIGTGGWQYF.

The DNA for the CDR3 is TGTGCCAGCAGGGAGGGACTAGCGGGTACCCAAGGCACAGATACGCAGTATTTT. Protein sequence: CASREGLAGTQGTDTQYF. The chain recombines TRBV5-4 with TRBJ2-3; 12 bases are shared with TRBD2. This CDR3 comprises 18 residues. Germline CDR1 is SGHNT and CDR2 is YYREEE (reference sequence). Trimming cost V 5 bases and J 1 base; bases outside gene matches: 11.

J is TRBJ1-6 and V is TRBV5-4; 9 positions match TRBD1. This CDR3 has 15 amino acids. V was clipped by 3 bases and J by 9 bases; unmatched bases: 7. Germline loops: CDR1 SGHNT, CDR2 YYREEE (reference sequence). The CDR3 here is CASSSLDRGFSPLHF. The CDR3 DNA follows: TGTGCCAGCAGCTCCCTTGACAGGGGGTTTTCACCCCTCCACTTT.

The V call is TRBV6-1, the J call TRBJ2-6, with TRBD1 matching 7 bases. CDR3 length equals 16 residues. V lost 4 bases and J lost 4; bases outside the gene matches: 7. Germline V gives CDR1 MNHNS, CDR2 SASEGT. The CDR3 here is CASSAGQPIGANVLTF. In nucleotides, the CDR3 is TGTGCCAGCAGTGCGGGACAGCCAATCGGGGCCAACGTCCTGACTTTC.

This rearrangement joins TRBV28 to TRBJ2-3, with a weak D call TRBD1 (5 bases). Trimming stripped 8 bases from V and 1 base from J, with 16 bases between. The CDR3 totals 15 residues. Germline lookup yields CDR1 MDHEN and CDR2 SYDVKM. Here the CDR3 reads CASGYQGRGTDTQYF. Written as DNA, the CDR3 is TGTGCCAGCGGCTATCAGGGTCGGGGCACAGATACGCAGTATTTT.

The table lists this clone with a count of one. The CDR3 DNA is TGTGCCAGCAGCAAAACTAGCGGGGGGAAGAATATCACAGATACGCAGTATTTT. Translating it yields CASSKTSGGKNITDTQYF. The chain has TRBV21-1 and TRBJ2-3; the table's D call TRBD2 went unverified against the DNA. TRBV21-1 is shown as a pseudogene. The CDR3 covers 18 residues.

The chain joins TRBV2 to TRBJ1-2; 7 bases are a match to TRBD1. CDR1 SNHLY and CDR2 FYNNEI come from the germline V gene. The V gene end was trimmed by 8 bases and the J gene end by 8 bases; junction bases not matched to a gene: 17. The CDR3 consists of 15 residues. CDR3 protein: CASAESRTGPGGYTF. Here the CDR3 DNA reads TGTGCCAGCGCGGAATCGAGGACAGGCCCGGGGGGCTACACCTTC.

The J gene is TRBJ2-1, the V gene TRBV9, with 9 bases lining up with TRBD2. With V trimmed by 0 bases and J by 3 bases, 4 bases remained unmatched. This CDR3 has 16 residues. Germline lookup yields CDR1 SGDLS and CDR2 YYNGEE. CDR3 DNA: TGTGCCAGCAGCGTAGAAAGGCGGGGGGGCTACAATGAGCAGTTCTTC. This gives the protein CASSVERRGGYNEQFF. Supplemented by reference TRBV9 and TRBJ2-1, the full variable domain reads DSGVTQTPKHLITATGQRVTLRCSPRSGDLSVYWYQQSLDQGLQFLIQYYNGEERAKGNILERFSAQQFPDLHSELNLSSLELGDSALYFCASSVERRGGYNEQFFGPGTRLTVL.

This chain uses TRBV5-4 with TRBJ2-3; 10 bases align to TRBD1. CDR1 SGHNT and CDR2 YYREEE come from the germline V gene (reference sequence). The CDR3 has 16 residues. Trimming cost V 0 bases and J 4 bases; bases outside gene matches: 5. Here the CDR3 DNA reads TGTGCCAGCAGCTTGGTTGGGACAGGGGTTGCAGATACGCAGTATTTT. Protein sequence: CASSLVGTGVADTQYF.

J is TRBJ1-4 and V is TRBV5-6; 7 positions agree with TRBD1. This CDR3 is 15 amino acids long. Per germline, CDR1 SGHDT and CDR2 YYEEEE. With 5 bases clipped from V and 3 bases from J, the junction kept 7 bases outside the gene matches. The CDR3 protein is CASSEAGTANEKLFF. The CDR3 DNA sequence: TGTGCCAGCAGTGAGGCGGGGACAGCTAATGAAAAACTGTTTTTT. Based on the CDR3 plus reference TRBV5-6 and TRBJ1-4, the full variable domain is DAGVTQSPTHLIKTRGQQVTLRCSPKSGHDTVSWYQQALGQGPQFIFQYYEEEERQRGNFPDRFSGHQFPNYSSELNVNALLLGDSALYLCASSEAGTANEKLFFGSGTQLSVL.

This clone was recorded only once. This chain joins TRBV9 and TRBJ1-2, with a weak D call TRBD1 (6 bases). CDR1 and CDR2 (germline): SGDLS, YYNGEE. This CDR3 is built from 15 residues. Trimming stripped 3 bases from V and 0 bases from J, with 12 bases between. The CDR3 DNA reads TGTGCCAGCAGCGATAGGGGGGGAACTAACTATGGCTACACCTTC. It is translated as CASSDRGGTNYGYTF.

The chain couples TRBV5-1 to TRBJ2-2; possibly TRBD2 for D (6 bases). The V gene's germline CDR1 is SGHRS and CDR2 YFSETQ. The CDR3 covers 13 residues. V lost 5 bases and J lost 6, with 11 bases in between. CDR3 region: CASSLTSPGELFF. CDR3 bases: TGCGCCAGCAGTCTAACTAGCCCCGGGGAGCTGTTTTTT.

This clone is a singleton in its sample. The chain combines TRBV27 with TRBJ2-7, with D tentatively TRBD2 (5 bases). CDR1 is MNHEY and CDR2 is SMNVEV in the germline V gene (reference sequence). With 5 bases removed from V and 5 bases from J, the gap between germline ends came to 13 bases. The CDR3 covers 13 residues. CDR3 residues: CASSLGVGHEQYF. CDR3 coding DNA: TGTGCCAGCAGTCTGGGAGTCGGCCACGAGCAGTACTTC.